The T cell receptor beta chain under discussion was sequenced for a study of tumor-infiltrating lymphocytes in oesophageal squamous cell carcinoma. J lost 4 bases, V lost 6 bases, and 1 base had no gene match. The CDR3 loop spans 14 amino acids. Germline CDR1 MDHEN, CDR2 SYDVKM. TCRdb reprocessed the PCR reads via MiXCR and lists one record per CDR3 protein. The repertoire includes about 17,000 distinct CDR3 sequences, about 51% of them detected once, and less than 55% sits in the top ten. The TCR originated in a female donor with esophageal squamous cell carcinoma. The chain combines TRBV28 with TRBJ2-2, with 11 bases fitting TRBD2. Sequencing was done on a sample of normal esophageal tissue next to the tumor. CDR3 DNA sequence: TGTGCCAGCAGGCTAGCGGGGGGCACCGGGGAGCTGTTTTTT. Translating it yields CASRLAGGTGELFF.